This TCR beta chain is from a study of T cells expressing NK-cell markers. Across the whole study: Source material for TCR beta repertoires consisted of sorted CD3+CD56+NKG2C+, CD3+CD56+NKG2C- and CD3+CD56-NKG2C+ T cells. Whole-study findings and limits: The CD3+CD56-NKG2C+ fraction of a few donors was also led by these clonotypes. A range of roughly 1.0-8% of CD8+ T cells consisted of dominant NKG2C+ clonotypes in a handful of donors.

Notes on this clonotype: What it binds is not known.

TCRdb reanalyzed the 5' RACE reads and collapses them to one entry per CDR3 protein, without DNA. This table holds about 390,000 distinct CDR3 sequences. The CDR3 totals 13 residues. CDR1 SEHNR and CDR2 FQNEAQ come from the germline V gene (reference sequence). The receptor comes from a woman in her fifties or sixties in good health. The rearrangement joins TRBV7-9 to TRBJ2-1; TCRdb's D call of TRBD2 is untestable without DNA. The sequencing input was blood T cells: a sorted CD56 or NKG2C T cell subset, CD4+ or CD8+ T cells, or bulk PBMC T cells (not recorded which). The CDR3 here is CASSPGPRNEQFF.